Presented here are 21 T cell receptor beta chains from one specimen sequenced in a study of blood T cell repertoires in COVID-19. The protocol was immunoSEQ multiplex PCR, while the TCRdb copy is restricted to in-frame clones and leaves out a portion. The sample shows roughly 100,000 clones, about 88% of them seen only once. The source material was peripheral blood. The receptors come from a human donor in a cohort sampled during active COVID-19.

This rearrangement joins TRBV25-1 to TRBJ2-2, with 10 bases identical to TRBD1. There are 15 residues in the CDR3. With V trimmed by 5 bases and J by 5 bases, 5 bases remained unmatched. Germline-derived CDR1 and CDR2 are MGHDK and SYGVNS. In DNA form, the CDR3 reads TGTGCCAGCAGTACTCGGACAGGGGGGACCGGGGAGCTGTTTTTT. Translating gives CASSTRTGGTGELFF.

V gene TRBV18 combines with J gene TRBJ2-3, with TRBD2 identical over 8 bases. The length of the CDR3 is 14 residues. CDR1 is KGHSH and CDR2 is LQKENI in the germline V gene. The V and J ends lost 6 bases and 1 base, in that order; junction bases with no gene match: 3. The CDR3 region is CASSGLVGTDTQYF. The CDR3 bases are TGTGCCAGCTCGGGACTAGTAGGCACAGATACGCAGTATTTT.

The J gene is TRBJ2-1, the V gene TRBV7-2; weak D call: TRBD1 (6 bases). The CDR3 totals 14 residues. The germline V and J ends were trimmed by 3 bases and 5 bases, with 11 bases remaining between them. Germline V gene lookup returns CDR1 SGHTA and CDR2 FQGNSA. In DNA, the CDR3 is TGTGCCAGCAGCTTGGGTACAGGGAACAATGAGCAGTTCTTC. Amino acids: CASSLGTGNNEQFF.

This clone was seen more than once but under ten times. The gene calls are TRBV7-3 and TRBJ2-1, with D maybe TRBD2 (6 bases). The CDR3 spans 16 residues. Trimming took off 1 base at V and 2 bases at J, with 12 bases between the two ends. Germline lookup yields CDR1 SGHTA and CDR2 FQGTGA. The CDR3 nucleotides read TGTGCCAGCAGCTTAATCGGGAGCCAAACCTACAATGAGCAGTTCTTC. Protein sequence: CASSLIGSQTYNEQFF.

The chain is built from TRBV7-9 and TRBJ2-7, with D possibly matching TRBD1 (5 bases). The CDR3 has 16 amino acids. Germline V CDR1 and CDR2: SEHNR, FQNEAQ (reference sequence). Trimming stripped 0 bases from V and 2 bases from J, with 14 bases between. CDR3 coding DNA: TGTGCCAGCAGCTTAGCGGGGCTTCAAAGCCCCTACGAGCAGTACTTC. Translation gives CASSLAGLQSPYEQYF. Looking up the rest from reference TRBV7-9 and TRBJ2-7 gives the full variable domain: DTGVSQNPRHKITKRGQNVTFRCDPISEHNRLYWYRQTLGQGPEFLTYFQNEAQLEKSRLLSDRFSAERPKGSFSTLEIQRTEQGDSAMYLCASSLAGLQSPYEQYFGPGTRLTVT.

This chain joins TRBV19 and TRBJ2-3; 9 bases agree with TRBD2. The V and J ends lost 3 bases and 10 bases, in that order; junction bases with no gene match: 8. This CDR3 contains 14 residues. CDR1 is LNHDA, CDR2 SQIVND, per germline (reference sequence). The CDR3 nucleotides are TGTGCCAGTAGTATCGAATCTAGCGGGGACTCGCAGTATTTT. Amino acid sequence: CASSIESSGDSQYF.

The chain couples TRBV11-2 to TRBJ1-2; no clear D. The CDR3 is made up of 14 amino acids. Trimming stripped 1 base from V and 2 bases from J, with 8 bases between. Germline loops: CDR1 SGHAT, CDR2 FQNNGV. CDR3 amino acids: CASSLVGLNYGYTF. In DNA form, the CDR3 reads TGTGCCAGCAGCTTAGTTGGCCTCAACTATGGCTACACCTTC. Full variable domain (missing parts from reference TRBV11-2 and TRBJ1-2): EAGVAQSPRYKIIEKRQSVAFWCNPISGHATLYWYQQILGQGPKLLIQFQNNGVVDDSQLPKDRFSAERLKGVDSTLKIQPAKLEDSAVYLCASSLVGLNYGYTFGSGTRLTVV.

With respect to this clone: Other nucleotide sequences in the sample specify the same CDR3. The genes are TRBV6-2 or TRBV6-3 and TRBJ2-7, with 8 bases that match TRBD1. Looked up from germline, CDR1 is MNHEY and CDR2 is SVGEGT. With V trimmed by 5 bases and J by 1 base, 1 base remained unmatched. The CDR3 is made up of 13 amino acids. DNA for the CDR3: TGTGCCAGCAGTCGGACAGGGTCCTACGAGCAGTACTTC. Translated: CASSRTGSYEQYF.

The gene calls are TRBV19 and TRBJ2-3; 8 bases align to TRBD1. V gave up 5 bases and J gave up 1 base; unmatched junction bases: 5. From germline, CDR1 is LNHDA and CDR2 SQIVND (reference sequence). This CDR3 has 15 amino acids. The CDR3: CASSLQGARTDTQYF. As DNA, the CDR3 is TGTGCCAGTAGTTTGCAGGGGGCTCGCACAGATACGCAGTATTTT. Using reference TRBV19 and TRBJ2-3 for the parts outside the CDR3, the full variable domain is DGGITQSPKYLFRKEGQNVTLSCEQNLNHDAMYWYRQDPGQGLRLIYYSQIVNDFQKGDIAEGYSVSREKKESFPLTVTSAQKNPTAFYLCASSLQGARTDTQYFGPGTRLTVL.

In nucleotides, the CDR3 is TGTGCCAGCAGTGAACAAGCGGAGTACGAGCAGTACTTC. This codes for CASSEQAEYEQYF. V usage is TRBV2 and J usage is TRBJ2-7; a weak D match, TRBD2 (5 bases). Trimming pared 2 bases from V and 4 bases from J, leaving 9 bases between. In germline, CDR1 is SNHLY, CDR2 FYNNEI. The CDR3 sequence is 13 residues long.

A single count supports this clone. The J gene is TRBJ1-2, the V gene TRBV5-1; D perhaps matches TRBD1 (5 bases). The germline V gene encodes CDR1 SGHRS and CDR2 YFSETQ. The CDR3 sequence is 15 residues long. The ends were cut back, 4 bases at V and 4 bases at J, with 17 bases in the middle. This CDR3 is CASSETSGGAYGYTF. The DNA of the CDR3 is TGCGCCAGCAGCGAGACCTCAGGAGGGGCCTATGGCTACACCTTC.

The rearrangement joins TRBV28 to TRBJ2-5; 7 bases are shared with TRBD2. This CDR3 contains 16 residues. Looked up from germline, CDR1 is MDHEN and CDR2 is SYDVKM. V lost 4 bases, J lost 2 bases, and 10 bases stayed unmatched. For the CDR3, the DNA is TGTGCCAGCAGTTGGCTTTGGACTAGGGCTCAAGAGACCCAGTACTTC. It yields the protein CASSWLWTRAQETQYF.

This chain links TRBV19 with TRBJ2-1; TRBD2 aligns across 11 bases. Losses at the gene ends were 7 bases for V and 3 bases for J; bases not matched to a gene: 2. Germline CDR1 reads LNHDA; CDR2 reads SQIVND (reference sequence). CDR3 length equals 14 residues. CDR3: CASTGTSGYNEQFF. The CDR3 region has the DNA TGTGCCAGTACCGGGACTAGCGGCTACAATGAGCAGTTCTTC.

The chain has TRBV12-1 and TRBJ2-7; TRBD1 reflects the table's D call only, with no check against the DNA. TRBV12-1 is noted as a pseudogene. The CDR3 has 21 amino acids. CDR3 in DNA: TGTGCCAGCACCACCGGGGACAGGCGGTCCCATATTTTATGGATCGGCTACGAGCAGTACTTC. The encoded protein is CASTTGDRRSHILWIGYEQYF.

This rearrangement joins TRBV7-2 to TRBJ1-3; 11 bases map to TRBD1. Trimming took 5 bases from V and 9 from J; bases not matched to a gene: 12. In germline, CDR1 is SGHTA, CDR2 FQGNSA. This CDR3 has 16 residues. The CDR3 nucleotides are TGTGCCAGCAGCCAACACCAGGGACAGGGGGGGAGCACCATATATTTT. Amino acid sequence: CASSQHQGQGGSTIYF.

This chain joins TRBV7-9 and TRBJ2-1; D gene ambiguous. V was cut by 6 bases and J by 8 bases, with 14 bases left in between. The CDR3 is 13 residues long. The V gene's germline CDR1 is SEHNR and CDR2 FQNEAQ (reference sequence). DNA for the CDR3: TGTGCCAGCAGTCTCATCCCCCGCGATGAGCAGTTCTTC. Its translation is CASSLIPRDEQFF.

The rearrangement uses TRBV10-3 and TRBJ1-2, with D maybe TRBD1 (6 bases). The CDR3 extends over 13 amino acids. Germline V gene lookup returns CDR1 ENHRY and CDR2 SYGVKD. V was trimmed by 3 bases and J by 5 bases, leaving 10 bases between them. CDR3 sequence: CAISEQGLYGYTF. In DNA, the CDR3 is TGTGCCATCAGTGAACAGGGTCTGTATGGCTACACCTTC.

The chain couples TRBV6-1 to TRBJ2-3, with 8 bases aligning to TRBD2. V shed 2 bases and J 3 bases; nucleotides not matched to a gene: 4. This CDR3 has 15 residues. Germline V gene sequence: CDR1 MNHNS, CDR2 SASEGT. CDR3 loop: CASSENRGGTDTQYF. In DNA form, the CDR3 reads TGTGCCAGCAGTGAAAATCGGGGGGGGACAGATACGCAGTATTTT.

This clone turned up a few times. The chain carries TRBV7-9 and TRBJ2-7; 12 nucleotides align to TRBD2. The CDR3 consists of 16 residues. Germline assignment: CDR1 SEHNR and CDR2 FQNEAQ (reference sequence). V was clipped by 3 bases and J by 2 bases; unmatched bases: 5. The CDR3 reads CASSFTTSGSTYEQYF. DNA of the CDR3: TGTGCCAGCAGCTTTACGACTAGCGGGAGTACCTACGAGCAGTACTTC.

In its sample, this clone was seen a few times. V usage is TRBV11-2 and J usage is TRBJ2-1; D remains unclear. Trimming shortened V by 0 bases and J by 8 bases, and 8 bases separated the two germline ends. Germline CDR1 and CDR2: SGHAT and FQNNGV. This CDR3 has 13 residues. CDR3 residues: CASSLDSGYEQFF. The CDR3 nucleotides read TGTGCCAGCAGCTTAGATTCAGGTTATGAGCAGTTCTTC.

The chain uses TRBV20-1 and TRBJ2-2, with 8 nucleotides matching TRBD2. The CDR3 length is 14 residues. Germline V gene sequence: CDR1 DFQATT, CDR2 SNEGSKA (reference sequence). V gave up 5 bases and J gave up 7 bases; unmatched junction bases: 9. This chain's CDR3 is CSAGERGHGGELFF. The CDR3 DNA is TGCAGTGCTGGTGAGCGGGGGCACGGCGGGGAGCTGTTTTTT.